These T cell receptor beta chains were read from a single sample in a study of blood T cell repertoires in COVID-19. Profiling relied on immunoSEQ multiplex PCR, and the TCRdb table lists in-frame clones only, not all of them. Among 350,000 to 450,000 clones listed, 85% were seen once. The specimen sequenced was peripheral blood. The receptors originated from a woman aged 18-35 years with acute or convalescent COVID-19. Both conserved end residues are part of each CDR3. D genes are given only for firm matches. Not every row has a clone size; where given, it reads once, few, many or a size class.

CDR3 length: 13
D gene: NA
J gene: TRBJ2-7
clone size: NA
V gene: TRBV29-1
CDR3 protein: CSGRLPDSYEQYF
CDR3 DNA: TGCAGCGGCCGATTACCAGACTCCTACGAGCAGTACTTC

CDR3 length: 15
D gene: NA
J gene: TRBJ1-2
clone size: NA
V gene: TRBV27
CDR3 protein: CASSLDGFVNYGYTF
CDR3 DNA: TGTGCCAGCAGTTTAGACGGGTTTGTTAACTATGGCTACACCTTC

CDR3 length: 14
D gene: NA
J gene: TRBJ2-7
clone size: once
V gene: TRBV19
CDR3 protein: CASSLDWSSYEQYF
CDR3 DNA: TGTGCCAGTAGTTTGGACTGGAGCTCCTACGAGCAGTACTTC

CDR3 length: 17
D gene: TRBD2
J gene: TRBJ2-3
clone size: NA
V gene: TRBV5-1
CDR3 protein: CASSLGLAGGPTDTQYF
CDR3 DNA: TGCGCCAGCAGCTTGGGACTAGCGGGGGGGCCAACAGATACGCAGTATTTT

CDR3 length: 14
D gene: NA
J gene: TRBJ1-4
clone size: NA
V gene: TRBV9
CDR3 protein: CASSVGRSGEKLFF
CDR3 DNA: TGTGCCAGCAGCGTTGGCAGGTCGGGGGAAAAACTGTTTTTT

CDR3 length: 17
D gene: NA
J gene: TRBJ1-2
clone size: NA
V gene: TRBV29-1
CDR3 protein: CSVEIPAGDGPNYGYTF
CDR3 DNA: TGCAGCGTTGAAATTCCCGCAGGGGACGGACCTAACTATGGCTACACCTTC

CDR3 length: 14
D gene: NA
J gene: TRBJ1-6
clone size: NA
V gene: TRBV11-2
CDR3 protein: CASSSRTGNSPLHF
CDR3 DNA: TGTGCCAGCAGCTCACGAACAGGGAATTCACCCCTCCACTTT

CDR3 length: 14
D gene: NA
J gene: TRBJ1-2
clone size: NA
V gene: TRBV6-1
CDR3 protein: CASSEPAGSYGYTF
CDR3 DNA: TGTGCCAGCAGTGAACCGGCCGGGTCCTATGGCTACACCTTC

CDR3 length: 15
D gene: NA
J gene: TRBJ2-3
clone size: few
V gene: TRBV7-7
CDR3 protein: CASSLTGGATDTQYF
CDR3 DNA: TGTGCCAGCAGCTTAACCGGCGGGGCCACAGATACGCAGTATTTT

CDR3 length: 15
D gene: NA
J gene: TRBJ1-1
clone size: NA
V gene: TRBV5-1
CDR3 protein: CASSLGQRLNTEAFF
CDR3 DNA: TGCGCCAGCAGCTTGGGCCAGCGTCTGAACACTGAAGCTTTCTTT

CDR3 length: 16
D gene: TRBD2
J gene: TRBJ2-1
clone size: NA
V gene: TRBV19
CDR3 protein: CASSIILASGVNEQFF
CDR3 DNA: TGTGCCAGTAGTATTATCTTGGCTAGCGGGGTTAATGAGCAGTTCTTC